The 30 T cell receptor beta chains below all came from one sample that was sequenced in a study of T cells in Graves' hyperthyroidism and ophthalmopathy. RNA transcripts gave rise to amplified TCR beta CDR3 regions. TCR CDR3 underwent first-round RT-PCR with the HTBI primer set. TCRdb ran MiXCR on the multiplex PCR reads and lists one entry per CDR3 protein. The table shows around 440,000 distinct CDR3 sequences, with approximately 14% occurring only once. The sequencing input was blood. The receptors shown here come from a woman aged 18-29 years with Graves' hyperthyroidism.

The rearrangement joins TRBV7-9 to TRBJ1-3, with TRBD1 matching 9 bases. The germline V gene encodes CDR1 SEHNR and CDR2 FQNEAQ (reference sequence). With 1 base clipped from V and 1 base from J, the junction kept 8 bases outside the gene matches. The length of the CDR3 is 18 residues. CDR3 sequence reads: CASSLETGGFVSGNTIYF. The CDR3 region has the DNA TGTGCCAGCAGCTTAGAGACAGGGGGTTTCGTTTCTGGAAACACCATATATTTT.

This chain connects TRBV28 to TRBJ2-7; tentative D call: TRBD2 (7 bases). Trimming removed 4 bases at V and 5 bases at J, with 24 bases between. CDR1 and CDR2 from the germline V gene are MDHEN and SYDVKM. This CDR3 has 17 residues. DNA of the CDR3: TGTGCCAGCAGTTCCCCGGGGGGCGGGAGCTCCCCCGACGAGCAGTACTTC. This sequence encodes CASSSPGGGSSPDEQYF.

This chain uses TRBV3-1 with TRBJ2-5, with 9 bases identical to TRBD2. The germline V gene encodes CDR1 LGHDT and CDR2 YNNKEL (reference sequence). After removal of 6 bases from V and 7 bases from J, the junction contained 12 bases not matched to a gene. This CDR3 comprises 15 residues. DNA of the CDR3: TGTGCCAGCAGTCCTATAGCGGGGGCGGGGGGGACCCAGTACTTC. Translating it yields CASSPIAGAGGTQYF.

At least ten counts were recorded for this clonotype. The chain employs TRBV14 and TRBJ1-2, with a tentative D call TRBD1 (6 bases). The CDR3 runs 13 residues. Trimming stripped 6 bases from V and 4 bases from J, with 12 bases between. Germline assignment: CDR1 SGHDN and CDR2 FVKESK. CDR3 coding DNA: TGTGCCAGCAGTTCCGGGACACTCTATGGCTACACCTTC. Its translation is CASSSGTLYGYTF. Looking up the rest from reference TRBV14 and TRBJ1-2 gives the full variable domain: EAGVTQFPSHSVIEKGQTVTLRCDPISGHDNLYWYRRVMGKEIKFLLHFVKESKQDESGMPNNRFLAERTGGTYSTLKVQPAELEDSGVYFCASSSGTLYGYTFGSGTRLTVV.

This clonotype was recorded many times. This CDR3 is CASSTVGQPTLAKNIQYF. The CDR3 DNA follows: TGTGCCAGCAGTACCGTGGGACAGCCTACTCTAGCCAAAAACATTCAGTACTTC. The chain recombines TRBV27 with TRBJ2-4; 7 bases are a match to TRBD1. CDR1 is MNHEY, CDR2 SMNVEV, per germline (reference sequence). The CDR3 spans 18 residues. Trimming at V came to 5 bases and at J to 0 bases, leaving 13 bases not matched to a gene.

This clonotype has at least ten counts. The gene calls are TRBV20-1 and TRBJ2-3, with TRBD2 matching 12 bases. CDR1 DFQATT and CDR2 SNEGSKA come from the germline V gene (reference sequence). The CDR3 covers 13 residues. V trimming: 6 bases; J trimming: 6 bases; junction bases outside the gene matches: 4. CDR3 protein: CSAPSGGADTQYF. For the CDR3, the DNA is TGCAGTGCGCCTAGCGGGGGGGCGGATACGCAGTATTTT.

The sample holds one count of this clonotype. The V and J genes are TRBV30 and TRBJ1-1; D might be TRBD1 (5 bases). This CDR3 spans 12 amino acids. Per the germline V gene, CDR1 is GTSNPN and CDR2 is SVGIG (reference sequence). V shed 2 bases and J shed 6 bases, with 10 bases lying between them. The CDR3 region is CAWSQGASEAFF. The CDR3 DNA follows: TGTGCCTGGAGTCAAGGGGCCTCTGAAGCTTTCTTT.

There are many counts of this clonotype. This chain links TRBV24-1 with TRBJ2-1; D uncertain. Germline lookup yields CDR1 KGHDR and CDR2 SFDVKD. The CDR3 spans 16 residues. V was pared by 3 bases and J by 4 bases, with 15 bases between. DNA for the CDR3: TGTGCCACCAGTGATATGGACCCCCGCCGATACAATGAGCAGTTCTTC. Residues: CATSDMDPRRYNEQFF.

This chain connects TRBV12-3 or TRBV12-4 to TRBJ2-5; the match to TRBD2 covers 13 bases. This CDR3 is built from 16 residues. Unmatched junction bases numbered 8, after V lost 6 bases and J lost 4 bases. CDR3 region: CASSSTSGRVRETQYF. The CDR3 nucleotides read TGTGCCAGCAGCTCAACTAGCGGGAGGGTCCGAGAGACCCAGTACTTC.

Only a few counts were recorded for this clonotype. V usage is TRBV7-9 and J usage is TRBJ2-1; D unresolved. Germline loops: CDR1 SEHNR, CDR2 FQNEAQ (reference sequence). The CDR3 length is 15 residues. V lost 0 bases and J 6 bases, leaving 12 bases between the germline ends. Here the CDR3 DNA reads TGTGCCAGCAGCTTAGCTGGGTTGGGTTTCAATGAGCAGTTCTTC. This gives the protein CASSLAGLGFNEQFF.

In this sample, this clonotype turned up many times. The chain carries TRBV6-1 and TRBJ1-2; 8 nucleotides line up with TRBD1. The CDR3 totals 15 residues. The V gene's germline CDR1 is MNHNS and CDR2 SASEGT. Trimming cost V 5 bases and J 6 bases; bases outside gene matches: 11. CDR3 bases: TGTGCCAGCAGTTATTATACAGGGGGAGGCAATGGCTACACCTTC. Protein product: CASSYYTGGGNGYTF.

A word on this clonotype: This may stem from a read error, because a much larger clone lies one nucleotide away. The chain carries TRBV2 and TRBJ2-2, with D possibly being TRBD2 (5 bases). CDR1 SNHLY and CDR2 FYNNEI come from the germline V gene. CDR3 length equals 17 residues. The CDR3 DNA reads TGTGCCAGCAGTGAACCGGAGAGGGAGACGAACGCCGGGGAGCTGTTTTTT. Protein product: CASSEPERETNAGELFF.

The sample holds many counts of this clonotype. The V call is TRBV4-1, the J call TRBJ2-5; tentatively, D is TRBD1 or TRBD2 (5 bases each). The CDR3 length is 13 residues. Trimming removed 2 bases at V and 4 bases at J, with 8 bases between. Germline V gives CDR1 MGHRA, CDR2 YSYEKL. The CDR3 reads CASSQTGRETQYF. CDR3 DNA: TGCGCCAGCAGCCAAACGGGGCGAGAGACCCAGTACTTC.

The sample holds many counts of this clonotype. V and J are TRBV7-2 and TRBJ2-5; D uncertain. Germline lookup yields CDR1 SGHTA and CDR2 FQGNSA. Trimming removed 5 bases at V and 3 bases at J, with 19 bases between. This CDR3 contains 16 residues. The CDR3 DNA reads as TGTGCCAGCAGCCTTTTGGGGAACCGGGCCAAAGAGACCCAGTACTTC. Its protein is CASSLLGNRAKETQYF.

The genes are TRBV12-3 or TRBV12-4 and TRBJ2-3, with D tentatively TRBD2 (6 bases). This CDR3 has 14 residues. The ends were cut back, 7 bases at V and 3 bases at J, with 14 bases in the middle. CDR3 protein: CASNIGTQTDTQYF. In DNA form, the CDR3 reads TGTGCCAGCAACATCGGGACTCAGACAGATACGCAGTATTTT.

This clonotype was observed a handful of times. The rearrangement uses TRBV20-1 and TRBJ1-6; D is possibly TRBD1 (5 bases). V lost 6 bases, J lost 14 bases, and 17 bases lay in between. The CDR3 is made up of 12 amino acids. Germline CDR1 DFQATT, CDR2 SNEGSKA (reference sequence). The CDR3 nucleotides are TGCAGTGCCCGCGGGGGGAATAGGGCCCTCCACTTT. It codes for CSARGGNRALHF.

There are many counts of this clonotype. The CDR3 spells CASSHRDRGSTDTQYF. The CDR3 coding sequence is TGTGCCAGCAGCCACAGGGACAGGGGGTCCACAGATACGCAGTATTTT. V usage is TRBV7-9 and J usage is TRBJ2-3; 11 bases match TRBD1. V lost 5 bases and J lost 2; bases outside the gene matches: 6. The CDR3 has 16 amino acids. Germline V CDR1 and CDR2: SEHNR, FQNEAQ (reference sequence).

This clonotype turned up a few times. A much larger clone differs by one base, so this may be a read error. The chain recombines TRBV11-3 with TRBJ2-7; 7 bases line up with TRBD2. Germline CDR1 reads SGHNT; CDR2 reads YENEEA. The CDR3 sequence is 15 residues long. The V segment lost 1 base and the J segment 2 bases; nucleotides outside the gene matches: 5. The CDR3 loop reads CASSLGVRGAYEQYF. CDR3 bases: TGTGCCAGCAGCTTAGGAGTTCGGGGGGCCTACGAGCAGTACTTC.

The rearrangement uses TRBV18 and TRBJ1-6; 7 bases agree with TRBD1. The length of the CDR3 is 15 residues. Germline V gene data show CDR1 as KGHSH and CDR2 as LQKENI. Trimming took 2 bases from V and 7 from J; bases not matched to a gene: 5. The CDR3 region has the DNA TGTGCCAGCTCACCAACAGGGGCCATAAATTCACCCCTCCACTTT. This codes for CASSPTGAINSPLHF.

This clonotype was observed many times. The rearrangement uses TRBV7-9 and TRBJ1-1, with no clear D. Trimming removed 1 base at V and 5 bases at J, with 14 bases between. CDR1 is SEHNR, CDR2 FQNEAQ, per germline (reference sequence). The CDR3 consists of 15 residues. The CDR3 coding sequence is TGTGCCAGCAGCTTAGGGATTGACCCGCGGACTGAAGCTTTCTTT. Its translation: CASSLGIDPRTEAFF.

This clonotype showed up many times. V usage is TRBV27 and J usage is TRBJ2-1, with 7 bases lining up with TRBD2. Germline CDR1 MNHEY, CDR2 SMNVEV (reference sequence). V was clipped by 5 bases and J by 0 bases; unmatched bases: 7. The CDR3 runs to 16 residues. The CDR3: CASSTRDYYSYNEQFF. As DNA, the CDR3 is TGTGCCAGCAGTACCCGGGACTACTACTCCTACAATGAGCAGTTCTTC.

A remark on this clonotype: A much larger clone differs by one base, so this may be a read error. V gene TRBV7-4 combines with J gene TRBJ2-3; 8 nucleotides match TRBD1. The CDR3 length is 16 residues. Germline V gene sequence: CDR1 SGHVT, CDR2 SQSDAQ. The CDR3 is CASSFDRGKRTDTQCF. CDR3 DNA: TGTGCCAGCAGCTTCGACAGGGGTAAACGCACAGATACGCAGTGTTTT.

The chain carries TRBV4-1 and TRBJ2-1, with TRBD2 matching over 10 bases. With V trimmed by 2 bases and J by 9 bases, 19 bases remained unmatched. This CDR3 is 19 amino acids long. CDR1 is MGHRA, CDR2 YSYEKL, per germline. The CDR3 here is CASSQQDWIAGGAGGEQFF. CDR3 sequence (DNA): TGCGCCAGCAGCCAACAAGATTGGATAGCGGGAGGCGCTGGAGGTGAGCAGTTCTTC.

This clonotype was observed a handful of times. This may come from a read error, since a much larger clone is one base off. This chain joins TRBV30 and TRBJ2-7; D not certain. Trimming pared 5 bases from V and 2 bases from J, leaving 10 bases between. Germline CDR1 and CDR2: GTSNPN and SVGIG (reference sequence). The CDR3 has 12 residues. The CDR3: CAWGYGTYEQYF. As DNA, the CDR3 is TGTGCCTGGGGGTACGGAACCTACGAGCAGTACTTC.

This clonotype was recorded many times. The chain combines TRBV7-6 with TRBJ2-7, with D possibly TRBD1 on 5 matching bases. Germline CDR1 reads SGHVS; CDR2 reads FNYEAQ. The CDR3 contains 14 residues. Trimming shortened V by 5 bases and J by 5 bases, and 16 bases separated the two germline ends. In DNA form, the CDR3 reads TGTGCCAGCAGCCGCTCGGGCAGGGATAACGAGCAGTACTTC. It is translated as CASSRSGRDNEQYF.

This clonotype was observed at least ten times. The V and J genes are TRBV20-1 and TRBJ2-5; 7 nucleotides align to TRBD1. Germline V gene lookup returns CDR1 DFQATT and CDR2 SNEGSKA (reference sequence). This CDR3 region has 12 residues. V lost 5 bases, J lost 4 bases, and 4 bases stayed unmatched. CDR3 sequence (DNA): TGCAGTGCTTCCCGGGACAGAGAGACCCAGTACTTC. This codes for CSASRDRETQYF.

The chain employs TRBV27 and TRBJ1-6; the D is unclear. Germline V gene sequence: CDR1 MNHEY, CDR2 SMNVEV (reference sequence). CDR3 length: 15 residues. Trimming removed 1 base at V and 9 bases at J, with 13 bases between. The chain's CDR3 is CASSLFLGGISPLHF. CDR3 DNA sequence: TGTGCCAGCAGTTTATTTCTGGGAGGGATTTCACCCCTCCACTTT.

The chain links TRBV20-1 to TRBJ2-4, with a tentative D call TRBD1 (6 bases). The germline V gene encodes CDR1 DFQATT and CDR2 SNEGSKA (reference sequence). V lost 0 bases, J lost 6 bases, and 18 bases lay in between. The CDR3 consists of 16 residues. CDR3 nucleotides: TGCAGTGCTAGAGAACCCCCGGCAGGGGTGGGAAACATTCAGTACTTC. Protein: CSAREPPAGVGNIQYF.

To note about this clonotype: One junction end does not reproduce the germline sequence, and a read error may be involved. The V call is TRBV7-7, the J call TRBJ2-2, with D perhaps matching TRBD1 (5 bases). CDR3 size: 13 residues. Germline V CDR1 and CDR2: SSHAT, FNYEAQ (reference sequence). CDR3 amino acids: CASSLKGRGELFF. The CDR3 coding sequence is TGTGCTAGCAGCTTAAAGGGGCGCGGGGAGCTGTTTTTT.

This clonotype was seen at least ten times. J is TRBJ2-7 and V is TRBV6-1, with D hard to call. In germline, CDR1 is MNHNS, CDR2 SASEGT. The CDR3 extends over 13 amino acids. V dropped 10 bases and J dropped 2 bases, with 15 bases sitting between them. Here the CDR3 reads CATGEGRAYEQYF. DNA for the CDR3: TGTGCCACCGGTGAAGGCAGAGCCTACGAGCAGTACTTC.